This is a list of T cell receptor beta chains from one sample in a study of blood T cell repertoires in COVID-19. Profiled with immunoSEQ multiplex PCR; TCRdb holds only in-frame clones, not every one. The repertoire holds approximately 170,000 clones, with around 90% as singletons. The specimen was peripheral blood. These receptors were obtained from a man between 18 and 29 years old with COVID-19, enrolled during active disease. Both conserved end residues are part of each CDR3. Each record gives: V gene, clone size, J gene, D gene, CDR3 DNA, CDR3 protein. A D gene is named only where the DNA matches it firmly. Size is omitted from some rows. Given values are once, few, many or a class for expanded clones.

TRBV12-3/TRBV12-4	-	TRBJ2-7	TRBD1	TGTGCCAGCGGGGGACAGGGCGGTTGGGAGCAGTACTTC	CASGGQGGWEQYF
TRBV10-3	-	TRBJ2-5	TRBD2	TGTGCCATCAGTGAGATCTCTAGCGGGAGGGCAGAAGAGACCCAGTACTTC	CAISEISSGRAEETQYF
TRBV28	-	TRBJ1-5	-	TGTGCCAGCAGTTACCTCCGGGAGGGAGGTCAGCCCCAGCATTTT	CASSYLREGGQPQHF
TRBV29-1	-	TRBJ2-7	TRBD2	TGCAGCGTTTTCTCCCGCAACCTAGCGGGACCCTACGAGCAGTACTTC	CSVFSRNLAGPYEQYF
TRBV15	once	TRBJ2-2	-	TGTGCCACCAGCAGAGATGTGGAGGGATACACCGGGGAGCTGTTTTTT	CATSRDVEGYTGELFF
TRBV3-1/TRBV3-2	-	TRBJ1-3	-	TGTGCCAGCAGCCAGGGAGCTGGAAACACCATATATTTT	CASSQGAGNTIYF
TRBV18	-	TRBJ2-7	TRBD1	TGTGCCAGCTCACCACGGCTCCAATCCGGGACAGTCACCTACGAGCAGTACTTC	CASSPRLQSGTVTYEQYF
TRBV28	-	TRBJ2-4	-	TGTGCCAGCAGTCCCCACAGGGAAAACATTCAGTACTTC	CASSPHRENIQYF
TRBV20-1	-	TRBJ2-2	-	TGCAGTGCTAGTGCAGGGTTAACCGGGGAGCTGTTTTTT	CSASAGLTGELFF
TRBV6-6	-	TRBJ2-7	-	TGTGCCAGCAGCTCCTCGGGGAGAATTCCGTACTTC	CASSSSGRIPYF
TRBV24-1	-	TRBJ2-7	TRBD2	TGTGCCACCAGTGACCCGGGGGGGGGCGAAGTAGCATACGAGCAGTACTTC	CATSDPGGGEVAYEQYF
TRBV18	-	TRBJ1-4	TRBD1	TGTGCCAGCTCGCCCACAGGGGGCAGTGAAAAACTGTTTTTT	CASSPTGGSEKLFF
TRBV2	-	TRBJ1-2	-	TGTGCCAGCAGGCTTCGGCAGGTCTATGGCTACACCTTC	CASRLRQVYGYTF
TRBV27	-	TRBJ1-4	-	TGTGCCAGCCGGGGACAACTTAATGAAAAACTGTTTTTT	CASRGQLNEKLFF
TRBV6-2/TRBV6-3	-	TRBJ2-7	TRBD2	TGTGCCAGCAGTTACGGGACTAGCGGGAGAAGGTACGAGCAGTACTTC	CASSYGTSGRRYEQYF
TRBV7-9	-	TRBJ2-7	TRBD1	TGTGCCAGCAGCGATGGACAGGGGACCTACGAGCAGTACTTC	CASSDGQGTYEQYF
TRBV6-2/TRBV6-3	-	TRBJ2-7	-	TGTGCCAGCAGTCATTCCTACGAGCAGTACTTC	CASSHSYEQYF
TRBV9	-	TRBJ1-5	-	TGTGCCAGCAGCCTCGCCCCAGGGCAGCCCCAGCATTTT	CASSLAPGQPQHF
TRBV20-1	-	TRBJ2-7	TRBD1	TGCAGTGCTTACCGGGACAGGGCCTACTTC	CSAYRDRAYF
TRBV7-2	-	TRBJ2-2	-	TGTGCCAGCAGCTTTGGAGTCGGGGAGCTGTTTTTT	CASSFGVGELFF
TRBV7-2	-	TRBJ1-2	TRBD1	TGTGCCAGCAGCTTTGGGACAGCCTTAGGGAACTATGGCTACACCTTC	CASSFGTALGNYGYTF
TRBV5-6	-	TRBJ2-5	-	TGTGCCAGCAGCTTTCAGCGGATCCAAGAGACCCAGTACTTC	CASSFQRIQETQYF
TRBV7-7	-	TRBJ2-5	TRBD2	TGTGCTAGCAGCTTAGCCGGGACTAGAAAAGAGACCCAGTACTTC	CASSLAGTRKETQYF
TRBV7-9	-	TRBJ2-2	TRBD1	TGTGCCAGCAGCTTAGAGGTTACGTCAGGGGGCTCCGGGGAGCTGTTTTTT	CASSLEVTSGGSGELFF
TRBV7-2	-	TRBJ2-1	TRBD2	TGTGCCAGCAGCTGGACTAGCAATGAGCAGTTCTTC	CASSWTSNEQFF
TRBV19	once	TRBJ1-5	-	TGTGCCAGTAGTCCCGACTGGAATCAGCCCCAGCATTTT	CASSPDWNQPQHF
TRBV15	-	TRBJ2-3	TRBD2	TGTGCCACCAGCAGAGAGGTGCAACGCGGGAGCGCAGATACGCAGTATTTT	CATSREVQRGSADTQYF
TRBV12-3/TRBV12-4	-	TRBJ2-7	-	TGTGCCAGCAGTTCCCTGCGGGGCCGCGAGCAGTACTTC	CASSSLRGREQYF
TRBV27	-	TRBJ1-1	TRBD1	TGTGCCAGCAGTCAAACAGGGGGCAACCAACTGAACACTGAAGCTTTCTTT	CASSQTGGNQLNTEAFF
TRBV7-3	-	TRBJ2-7	-	TGTGCCAGCAGCTTAAGCCCAGGCCGCTCCTACGAGCAGTACTTC	CASSLSPGRSYEQYF
TRBV6-5	-	TRBJ2-7	-	TGTGCCAGCAGTCTCCAGGGCCTCAACTCCTACGAGCAGTACTTC	CASSLQGLNSYEQYF
TRBV29-1	once	TRBJ1-2	-	TGCAGCGTTGAACCCCGGGGTAACTATGGCTACACCTTC	CSVEPRGNYGYTF
TRBV18	-	TRBJ1-1	-	TGTGCCAGCTCACCACTCAGGACTGAAGCTTTCTTT	CASSPLRTEAFF
TRBV27	-	TRBJ1-2	-	TGTGCCAGCAGTTTCCGGCCGGAGGTCTCTGGCTACACCTTC	CASSFRPEVSGYTF
TRBV2	-	TRBJ2-1	-	TGTGCCAGCAGTGGGGCAGGGGGGAATGAGCAGTTCTTC	CASSGAGGNEQFF
TRBV5-6	-	TRBJ2-7	-	TGTGCCAGCAGCTTGGGACAGACTCTACTCGAGCAGTACTTC	CASSLGQTLLEQYF
TRBV7-9	-	TRBJ1-1	TRBD1	TGTGCCAGCAGCTTAGATTATCAGGGGGCACGGAACACTGAAGCTTTCTTT	CASSLDYQGARNTEAFF
TRBV10-2	once	TRBJ2-7	-	TGCGCCAGCAGGGGACTCAATTACTACGAGCAGTACTTC	CASRGLNYYEQYF
TRBV18	few	TRBJ2-7	-	TGTGCCAGCTCGGGGATCACAGGGATGTACGAGCAGTACTTC	CASSGITGMYEQYF
TRBV2	-	TRBJ1-2	-	TGTGCCAGCAGTGAATGGCGGAACAACTATGGCTACACCTTC	CASSEWRNNYGYTF
TRBV6-2/TRBV6-3	-	TRBJ2-7	TRBD1	TGTGCCAGCAGCCACGACAGGGAACTCACTTCTCTTTCCTACGAGCAGTACTTC	CASSHDRELTSLSYEQYF
TRBV4-1	-	TRBJ2-7	-	TGCGCCAGCAGCCAAGCACATCCCGATCCCTACGAGCAGTACTTC	CASSQAHPDPYEQYF
TRBV4-3	-	TRBJ1-2	TRBD1	TGCGCCAGCAGCCAAGATTTAATATTGGGGGACAGGGGGCCCTATGGCTACACCTTC	CASSQDLILGDRGPYGYTF
TRBV9	-	TRBJ2-7	TRBD1	TGTGCCAGCAGCTCGACCGGGACAGGGCGCTACGAGCAGTACTTC	CASSSTGTGRYEQYF
TRBV23-1	-	TRBJ2-3	-	TGCGCCAGCGCCGCCCAACGGGAGACAGATACGCAGTATTTT	CASAAQRETDTQYF
TRBV7-8	-	TRBJ1-6	-	TGTGCCAGCAGAGGGGGGGGCAATTCACCCCTCCACTTT	CASRGGGNSPLHF